A single TCR beta chain is shown here with its context. Its target is not known. Construction of TCR beta libraries was performed using quantitative 5'-RACE with molecular barcodes. One entry per CDR3 protein results from TCRdb running MiXCR on the 5' RACE reads. Counted here are about 240,000 distinct CDR3 sequences, roughly 8.6% occurring once; the ten biggest clones make up under 7.5%. The germline V and J ends were trimmed by 5 bases and 5 bases, with 13 bases remaining between them. Germline V gene data show CDR1 as SEHNR and CDR2 as FQNEAQ (reference sequence). This CDR3 contains 14 residues. The data stem from a study of CD8 T cells in ankylosing spondylitis. Notes on the study in general: It was reported that disease-linked clones were significantly enriched in matched ankylosing spondylitis synovial fluid. Peripheral blood samples showed relatively rare disease-linked clones, and these clones were CD8+.

Source material: blood, either unsorted or a sorted T cell fraction (not recorded which). J is TRBJ1-5 and V is TRBV7-9, with D perhaps TRBD1 (6 bases). The sequence came from a male donor with ankylosing spondylitis or in good health (not recorded which). CDR3 DNA sequence: TGTGCCAGCAGCAAAGGGGACAATTATCAGCCCCAGCATTTT. The encoded protein is CASSKGDNYQPQHF.